This T cell receptor beta chain was sequenced in a study of response to subunit inactivated influenza vaccine (dated by TCRdb to 2016 to 2019). With respect to the entire study: To follow how T cells responded to a trivalent subunit inactivated influenza vaccine, the researchers relied on deep quantitative profiling of the T cell receptor repertoire. Summary of the overall study and its limitations: The authors suggested that each seasonal influenza vaccination may recruit only a limited number of new T cells.

The method behind the library was RT-PCR. Sequencing was performed on an Illumina HiSeq 2500. TCRdb's own reprocessing of the public reads used fastp at Q25 and MiXCR and kept productive beta chains. Rows merge per CDR3 protein into single entries with the most common DNA and genes. This sample gives hundreds of thousands of distinct CDR3 sequences in total; 6% to 9% of them show up just once. The ten largest make up 13% of the sample. This clonotype was found a few times. It lacks a known antigen. No per-base quality is available; no much larger clone lies one base away. Including cysteine and phenylalanine, the CDR3 has 15 amino acids. Only the CDR3 portion is preserved as DNA: 45 bases, with reading frame beginning at the first base. V is cut by 2 bases and J by 4 bases, and the space between the germline ends is 15 bases. The CDR1 and CDR2 encoded by the germline V gene are SGHVS and FQNEAQ.

Sample: PBMCs from blood, taken about 23 months after vaccination. The rearrangement combines TRBV7-8 with TRBJ2-7; confidence is insufficient to name the D gene. The receptor was isolated from a man aged 45-69 years who received an inactivated influenza vaccine. Donor details come from another sample of the same person, matched by shared clones. At the DNA level, the sequence is TGTGCCAGCAGCTTATTCCCGGTCGATCCGTACGAGCAGTACTTC. It translates to CASSLFPVDPYEQYF.